The 22 T cell receptor beta chains given below trace back to one sample, sequenced in a study of shared clonotypes between healthy human individuals. Only in-frame clones appear in the TCRdb table, and some are missing; sequencing was by immunoSEQ multiplex PCR. The table shows fewer than 1 million clones, with about 96% occurring only once. Terminally differentiated effector memory CD45RA+ cells were left out of the naive CD8 fraction, which was CD45RO-negative and positively selected for CCR7. Sequencing was done on a sample of naive CD8+ T cells sorted from blood. The receptors shown here come from a man aged 25-45 years in good health.

The V call is TRBV6-1, the J call TRBJ2-1, with 7 bases lining up with TRBD2. V gave up 0 bases and J gave up 4 bases; unmatched junction bases: 3. The CDR3 is 15 residues long. In germline, CDR1 is MNHNS, CDR2 SASEGT. CDR3 protein: CASSEAPSGYNEQFF. The CDR3, as DNA: TGTGCCAGCAGTGAAGCGCCTAGCGGATACAATGAGCAGTTCTTC.

The CDR3 loop is CASAIDWQETQYF. DNA of the CDR3: TGTGCCAGTGCAATCGACTGGCAAGAGACCCAGTACTTC. The chain has TRBV19 and TRBJ2-5; D remains unclear. There are 13 residues in the CDR3. The germline gives CDR1 LNHDA, CDR2 SQIVND (reference sequence). The V gene lost 8 bases and the J gene lost 2 bases, with 12 bases spanning the gap.

This chain links TRBV7-3 with TRBJ2-3, with D uncertain. Germline V CDR1 and CDR2: SGHTA, FQGTGA. Trimming took off 1 base at V and 0 bases at J, with 2 bases between the two ends. This CDR3 has 13 residues. CDR3: CASSLKSTDTQYF. CDR3 nucleotides: TGTGCCAGCAGCTTAAAGAGCACAGATACGCAGTATTTT.

A single count supports this clone. This chain connects TRBV9 to TRBJ2-7; D may be TRBD1 (5 bases). V was pared by 3 bases and J by 7 bases, with 17 bases between. This CDR3 has 14 residues. In germline, CDR1 is SGDLS, CDR2 YYNGEE. As DNA, the CDR3 is TGTGCCAGCAGCGGATCAGGGTCCTACGGTGAGCAGTACTTC. Translated, it gives CASSGSGSYGEQYF.

The chain joins TRBV7-9 to TRBJ2-7, with 8 bases matching TRBD1. The V gene's germline CDR1 is SEHNR and CDR2 FQNEAQ (reference sequence). The CDR3 extends over 15 amino acids. The V segment lost 5 bases and the J segment 1 base; nucleotides outside the gene matches: 7. The CDR3: CASSDSGTGSYEQYF. The CDR3 nucleotides read TGTGCCAGCAGCGATAGTGGGACAGGTTCCTACGAGCAGTACTTC.

This clone has a single count. The chain uses TRBV2 and TRBJ2-7, with 9 bases that match TRBD1. Germline CDR1 and CDR2: SNHLY and FYNNEI. The length of the CDR3 is 17 residues. The J segment lost 3 bases and the V segment lost 10 bases, leaving 19 bases of the junction unmatched. CDR3 sequence (DNA): TGTGCCACCCGTTTGACCCCAACAGGGGGCGCTGTCTACGAGCAGTACTTC. It translates to CATRLTPTGGAVYEQYF.

The chain employs TRBV27 and TRBJ1-1; perhaps TRBD1 as D (5 bases). Germline V lookup: CDR1 MNHEY, CDR2 SMNVEV (reference sequence). The CDR3 is made up of 17 amino acids. V lost 1 base and J lost 0, with 15 bases in between. The CDR3 region is CASSLWGPSSMNTEAFF. In nucleotides, the CDR3 is TGTGCCAGCAGTTTATGGGGCCCTAGCTCCATGAACACTGAAGCTTTCTTT.

This clone came up once. V is TRBV27 and J is TRBJ2-7, with 7 nucleotides matching TRBD2. This CDR3 spans 13 amino acids. Looked up from germline, CDR1 is MNHEY and CDR2 is SMNVEV (reference sequence). Germline trimming cut 10 bases from V and 0 bases from J; bases unmatched to any gene: 6. The CDR3 coding sequence is TGTGCCACCTCAGCGGGACTCTCCTACGAGCAGTACTTC. This codes for CATSAGLSYEQYF.

CDR3 region: CASIETGNYEQYF. CDR3 coding DNA: TGTGCCAGCATAGAGACAGGGAACTACGAGCAGTACTTC. V gene TRBV2 combines with J gene TRBJ2-7, with 7 bases identical to TRBD1. V shed 7 bases, J shed 3 bases, and the junction held 6 bases outside the gene matches. Germline values: CDR1 SNHLY, CDR2 FYNNEI. The CDR3 has 13 residues.

J is TRBJ2-1 and V is TRBV7-9; D assignment may be TRBD1 or TRBD2 (7 bases each). The germline gives CDR1 SEHNR, CDR2 FQNEAQ (reference sequence). This CDR3 contains 16 residues. Trimming shortened V by 4 bases and J by 8 bases, and 21 bases separated the two germline ends. CDR3 bases: TGTGCCAGCAGCTCCGTCCACCGGGGAGGGGGCGATGAGCAGTTCTTC. Protein sequence: CASSSVHRGGGDEQFF.

This clone was observed once. The chain uses TRBV19 and TRBJ1-4; tentatively, D is TRBD1 (6 bases). The CDR3 is 14 residues long. The ends were cut back, 7 bases at V and 8 bases at J, with 17 bases in the middle. Germline V lookup: CDR1 LNHDA, CDR2 SQIVND (reference sequence). CDR3: CASMLDTGGEKLFF. CDR3 coding DNA: TGTGCCAGTATGCTAGACACTGGGGGCGAAAAACTGTTTTTT.

This chain joins TRBV7-3 and TRBJ1-2; 11 positions agree with TRBD1. Germline V gene lookup returns CDR1 SGHTA and CDR2 FQGTGA. CDR3 length equals 15 residues. Losses at the gene ends were 2 bases for V and 5 bases for J; bases not matched to a gene: 4. CDR3 DNA: TGTGCCAGCAGCTTATCTGGACAGGGGGCGTATGGCTACACCTTC. This gives the protein CASSLSGQGAYGYTF.

This chain joins TRBV7-9 and TRBJ2-7; TRBD2 aligns across 7 bases. The CDR3 has 19 amino acids. J gave up 5 bases and V 5 bases, and 24 bases lay outside the gene matches. Germline V gene sequence: CDR1 SEHNR, CDR2 FQNEAQ (reference sequence). This chain's CDR3 is CASSLRPRGILAGPDEQYF. CDR3 in DNA: TGTGCCAGCAGCCTAAGGCCGCGGGGGATTTTGGCAGGACCGGACGAGCAGTACTTC. The entire variable domain, with the rest obtained from reference TRBV7-9 and TRBJ2-7, is as follows: DTGVSQNPRHKITKRGQNVTFRCDPISEHNRLYWYRQTLGQGPEFLTYFQNEAQLEKSRLLSDRFSAERPKGSFSTLEIQRTEQGDSAMYLCASSLRPRGILAGPDEQYFGPGTRLTVT.

The chain links TRBV4-1 to TRBJ2-7, with TRBD2 identical over 9 bases. V lost 3 bases to trimming and J lost 3 bases; unmatched junction nucleotides: 6. This CDR3 spans 15 amino acids. The germline CDR1 and CDR2 sequences are MGHRA and YSYEKL. CDR3 nucleotide sequence: TGCGCCAGCAGCCATACGACTAGCGGCGTCTACGAGCAGTACTTC. Encoded protein: CASSHTTSGVYEQYF.

The V and J genes are TRBV4-1 and TRBJ2-7; D may match TRBD1 or TRBD2 (5 bases each). The CDR3 is 14 amino acids. Trimming removed 2 bases at V and 3 bases at J, with 11 bases between. Germline V gene lookup returns CDR1 MGHRA and CDR2 YSYEKL. CDR3 DNA sequence: TGCGCCAGCAGCCAAACCATGGGGGTCTACGAGCAGTACTTC. Translation gives CASSQTMGVYEQYF.

In its sample, this clone was seen once. The chain links TRBV12-2 to TRBJ2-1; the table's D call of TRBD2 was not tested on the DNA. TRBV12-2 is designated a pseudogene. This CDR3 comprises 14 residues. The CDR3: CASRLAGGRNEQFF. The CDR3 region has the DNA TGTGCAAGTCGCTTAGCGGGAGGGAGGAATGAGCAGTTCTTC.

This clone was seen only once. The V call is TRBV27, the J call TRBJ2-1; possible D gene TRBD1, 8 bases. With 6 bases removed from V and 1 base from J, the gap between germline ends came to 13 bases. This CDR3 region has 15 residues. Germline lookup yields CDR1 MNHEY and CDR2 SMNVEV (reference sequence). As DNA, the CDR3 is TGTGCCAGCAGAGAACAGGGGGGGTCCTACAATGAGCAGTTCTTC. Its translation is CASREQGGSYNEQFF.

This chain uses TRBV6-5 with TRBJ1-2; D is uncertain. This CDR3 spans 16 amino acids. Trimming cost V 2 bases and J 0 bases, with 13 bases left between them. Per germline, CDR1 MNHEY and CDR2 SVGAGI. CDR3 DNA sequence: TGTGCCAGCAGTTACCGATTGGGATTAGCTAACTATGGCTACACCTTC. This translates into CASSYRLGLANYGYTF.

V and J are TRBV6-1 and TRBJ1-2; D may be TRBD1 (6 bases). Germline CDR1 MNHNS, CDR2 SASEGT. This CDR3 region has 13 residues. V was cut by 4 bases and J by 4 bases, with 10 bases left in between. Written as DNA, the CDR3 is TGTGCCAGCAGTGGGACAGACTTCTATGGCTACACCTTC. Translating gives CASSGTDFYGYTF.

This chain uses TRBV27 with TRBJ2-1, with 7 bases identical to TRBD2. Trimming removed 1 base from V and 2 bases from J; junction bases left unmatched: 5. Looked up from germline, CDR1 is MNHEY and CDR2 is SMNVEV (reference sequence). There are 16 residues in the CDR3. In nucleotides, the CDR3 is TGTGCCAGCAGTTTATACACCGGGACTACCTACAATGAGCAGTTCTTC. It encodes CASSLYTGTTYNEQFF.

The rearrangement uses TRBV7-9 and TRBJ2-1, with D maybe TRBD2 (6 bases). Germline CDR1 SEHNR, CDR2 FQNEAQ (reference sequence). V dropped 10 bases and J dropped 0 bases, with 7 bases sitting between them. There are 12 residues in the CDR3. The CDR3 loop is CATGGSYNEQFF. The CDR3 DNA reads as TGTGCCACCGGGGGCTCCTACAATGAGCAGTTCTTC.

The V gene is TRBV19, the J gene TRBJ2-3; tentatively, D is TRBD1 (5 bases). CDR1 is LNHDA, CDR2 SQIVND, per germline (reference sequence). V was pared by 6 bases and J by 2 bases, with 9 bases between. The length of the CDR3 is 13 residues. The CDR3: CASRDTYTDTQYF. The CDR3 DNA sequence: TGTGCCAGTAGGGACACATACACAGATACGCAGTATTTT.